This TCR beta chain was captured by sequencing in a study of cytomegalovirus exposure and HLA in healthy donors. The PCR used 60 Vbeta and 13 Jbeta primers. Method: immunoSEQ multiplex PCR; TCRdb's copy keeps in-frame clones and lacks some. The data show around 210,000 clones, with 70% to 90% seen just once and 0.2% to 0.25% held by the top ten. The V gene end was trimmed by 7 bases and the J gene end by 2 bases; junction bases not matched to a gene: 6. Germline CDR1 is LGHNT and CDR2 is FRNRAP. The CDR3 contains 15 residues. This receptor was obtained from a girl aged 2-10 years in good health and CMV-seronegative. Sequencing input: PBMCs. V is TRBV12-5 and J is TRBJ2-1, with 9 nucleotides matching TRBD2. CDR3 loop: CASAGGRVPYNEQFF. CDR3 DNA: TGTGCTAGTGCGGGCGGGAGGGTACCCTACAATGAGCAGTTCTTC. Complete variable domain (other parts from reference TRBV12-5 and TRBJ2-1): DARVTQTPRHKVTEMGQEVTMRCQPILGHNTVFWYRQTMMQGLELLAYFRNRAPLDDSGMPKDRFSAEMPDATLATLKIQPSEPRDSAVYFCASAGGRVPYNEQFFGPGTRLTVL.